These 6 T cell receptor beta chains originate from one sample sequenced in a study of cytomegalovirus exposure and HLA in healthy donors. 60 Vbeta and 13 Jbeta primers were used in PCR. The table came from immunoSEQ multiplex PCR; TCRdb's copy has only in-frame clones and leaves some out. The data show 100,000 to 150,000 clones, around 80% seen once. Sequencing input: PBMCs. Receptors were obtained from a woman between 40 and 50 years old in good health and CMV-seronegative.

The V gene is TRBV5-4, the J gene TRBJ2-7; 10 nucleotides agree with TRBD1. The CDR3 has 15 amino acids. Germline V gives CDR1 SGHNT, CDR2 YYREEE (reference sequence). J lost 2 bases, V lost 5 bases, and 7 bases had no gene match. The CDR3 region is CASRAGTGVTYEQYF. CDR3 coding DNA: TGTGCCAGCAGGGCCGGGACAGGGGTTACCTACGAGCAGTACTTC.

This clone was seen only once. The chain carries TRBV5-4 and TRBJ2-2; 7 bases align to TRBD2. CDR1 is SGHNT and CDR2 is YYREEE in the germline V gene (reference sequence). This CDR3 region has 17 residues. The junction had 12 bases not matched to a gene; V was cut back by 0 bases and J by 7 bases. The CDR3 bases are TGTGCCAGCAGCTTGGAGACGTTGCAGAGCGGGAACGGGGAGCTGTTTTTT. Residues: CASSLETLQSGNGELFF.

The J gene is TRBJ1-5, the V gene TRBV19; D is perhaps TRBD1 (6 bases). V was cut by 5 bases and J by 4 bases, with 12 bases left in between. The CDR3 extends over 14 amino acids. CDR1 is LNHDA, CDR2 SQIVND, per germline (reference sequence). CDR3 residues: CASSDSGTNQPQHF. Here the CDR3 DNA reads TGTGCCAGTAGTGACAGTGGGACAAATCAGCCCCAGCATTTT.

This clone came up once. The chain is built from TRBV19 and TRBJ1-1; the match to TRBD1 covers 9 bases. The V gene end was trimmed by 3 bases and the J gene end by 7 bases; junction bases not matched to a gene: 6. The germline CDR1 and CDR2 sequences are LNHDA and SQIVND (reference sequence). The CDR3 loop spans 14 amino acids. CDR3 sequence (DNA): TGTGCCAGTAGTATGGGACAGGGAGTCGATGAAGCTTTCTTT. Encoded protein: CASSMGQGVDEAFF.

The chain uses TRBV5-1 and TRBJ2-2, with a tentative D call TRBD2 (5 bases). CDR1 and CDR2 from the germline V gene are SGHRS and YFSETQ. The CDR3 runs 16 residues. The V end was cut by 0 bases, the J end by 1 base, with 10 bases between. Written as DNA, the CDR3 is TGCGCCAGCAGCTTGGTCCTAGCCGAGAACACCGGGGAGCTGTTTTTT. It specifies CASSLVLAENTGELFF.

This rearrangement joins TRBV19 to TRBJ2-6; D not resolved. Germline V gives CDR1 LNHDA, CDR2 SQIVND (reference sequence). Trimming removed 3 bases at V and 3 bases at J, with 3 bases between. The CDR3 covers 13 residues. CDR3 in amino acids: CASSMYGANVLTF. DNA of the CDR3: TGTGCCAGTAGTATGTATGGGGCCAACGTCCTGACTTTC.